This is a list of T cell receptor beta chains from one sample in a study of cytomegalovirus exposure and HLA in healthy donors. The method was immunoSEQ multiplex PCR; TCRdb's version includes in-frame clones alone and lacks a portion of them. The top ten hold about 0.97% of the sample, which has some 140,000 clones, under 85% seen once. The sequencing input was PBMCs. The source of these receptors is a man aged 18-30 years in good health and CMV-seronegative. CDR3s include the opening cysteine and the closing phenylalanine or tryptophan. The order of the fields is J gene, V gene, clone size, D gene, CDR3 DNA, CDR3 protein. A D gene is named only where the DNA matches it firmly. Expanded clones get a size class; other rows say once, few or many, or leave the size out.

TRBJ1-1 | TRBV9 | - | TRBD1 | TGTGCCAGCAGCGCGGACAGGGGGATGAACACTGAAGCTTTCTTT | CASSADRGMNTEAFF
TRBJ1-2 | TRBV19 | - | - | TGTGCCAGTAGTATAATAGCAGGACTCAACTATGGCTACACCTTC | CASSIIAGLNYGYTF
TRBJ2-3 | TRBV29-1 | - | TRBD2 | TGCAGCGTCCACTGGCGGGGGGTAACAGATACGCAGTATTTT | CSVHWRGVTDTQYF
TRBJ1-5 | TRBV6-5 | - | TRBD1 | TGTGCCAGCAGCCTTGACAGGGGATGGAATCAGCCCCAGCATTTT | CASSLDRGWNQPQHF
TRBJ1-4 | TRBV19 | - | TRBD1 | TGTGCCAGAGAGGACAGGGTCGTATTTGAAAAACTGTTTTTT | CAREDRVVFEKLFF
TRBJ2-2 | TRBV27 | - | - | TGTGCCAGCAGTTCTAGACGTGCCGGGGAGCTGTTTTTT | CASSSRRAGELFF
TRBJ1-3 | TRBV13 | - | TRBD1 | TGTGCCAGCAGGGCTACAGGGGTCTCTGGAAACACCATATATTTT | CASRATGVSGNTIYF
TRBJ2-2 | TRBV20-1 | - | - | TGCAGTGCTAGGACTACCGGGGAGCTGTTTTTT | CSARTTGELFF
TRBJ2-1 | TRBV21-1 | - | - | TGTGCCAGCAGCCAAAGAGGGATTAGATACAATGAGCAGTTCTTC | CASSQRGIRYNEQFF
TRBJ2-5 | TRBV5-5 | - | - | TGTGCCAGCAGCCCTTTACAGGGACAAGAGACCCAGTACTTC | CASSPLQGQETQYF
TRBJ1-2 | TRBV21-1 | few | - | TGTGCCAGCAGCAAAGGGCTGGGACAGGTTTATGGCTACACCTTC | CASSKGLGQVYGYTF
TRBJ1-5 | TRBV10-3 | - | TRBD1 | TGTGCCATCAGTGAGGGAGACAGGGGGTCGCAGCCCCAGCATTTT | CAISEGDRGSQPQHF
TRBJ2-5 | TRBV2 | - | TRBD2 | TGTGCCAGCAGTGAGGGGAAGGGAACGGGGCGGGAGCAGTACTTC | CASSEGKGTGREQYF
TRBJ1-2 | TRBV6-1 | - | TRBD1 | TGTGCCAGCAGTGTTACAGGGGGTACTAACTATGGCTACACCTTC | CASSVTGGTNYGYTF
TRBJ2-7 | TRBV5-4 | - | TRBD1 | TGTGCCAGCAGCATGGGGCCGGGACAGGGGGGAATTGAGCAGTACTTC | CASSMGPGQGGIEQYF
TRBJ2-1 | TRBV9 | once | TRBD1 | TGTGCCAGCAGCCCCAAGGGGGCAACCTACAATGAGCAGTTCTTC | CASSPKGATYNEQFF
TRBJ1-2 | TRBV7-2 | - | - | TGTGCCAGCAGCTTAGATCGGCCAGGCCTCTATGGCTACACCTTC | CASSLDRPGLYGYTF
TRBJ2-1 | TRBV7-9 | - | - | TGTGCCAGCAGCCCAACGACAGGCTCCTACAATGAGCAGTTCTTC | CASSPTTGSYNEQFF
TRBJ2-5 | TRBV5-1 | - | - | TGCGCCAGCAGCTTGGTTCAGGGGTTTGGGGAGACCCAGTACTTC | CASSLVQGFGETQYF
TRBJ1-2 | TRBV19 | - | - | TGTGCCAGTAGTATCGGTGGTTCCCGAAATGGCTACACCTTC | CASSIGGSRNGYTF
TRBJ2-2 | TRBV9 | - | TRBD2 | TGTGCCAGCAGCGAGCTAGCGGTGAACACCGGGGAGCTGTTTTTT | CASSELAVNTGELFF
TRBJ2-5 | TRBV2 | - | - | TGTGCCAGCAGGGCGGGAGAGACCCAGTACTTC | CASRAGETQYF
TRBJ1-4 | TRBV4-2 | few | - | TGTGCCAGCAGCCAGGCGGGGGGTGGAAAACTGTTTTTT | CASSQAGGGKLFF
TRBJ2-7 | TRBV4-3 | - | - | TGCGCCAGCAGCCAAGATATGTACTACGAGCAGTACTTC | CASSQDMYYEQYF
TRBJ1-2 | TRBV29-1 | - | TRBD1 | TGCAGCGTTGAGGGACAGGGGGCCGGTGGCTACACCTTC | CSVEGQGAGGYTF
TRBJ2-1 | TRBV27 | few | - | TGTGCCAGCAGTTTCCGGAGTAGCCACAATGAGCAGTTCTTC | CASSFRSSHNEQFF
TRBJ2-2 | TRBV7-9 | - | TRBD1 | TGTGCCAGCAGCTCCGACAGGGGTTTCAACACCGGGGAGCTGTTTTTT | CASSSDRGFNTGELFF
TRBJ1-1 | TRBV4-1 | - | TRBD1 | TGCGCCAGCAGCCAAGTGATGGGGACAGACACTGAAGCTTTCTTT | CASSQVMGTDTEAFF
TRBJ1-4 | TRBV19 | - | - | TGTGCCAGTAGTCTCAGGGAAGGGGGATTTGAGGCAACTAATGAAAAACTGTTTTTT | CASSLREGGFEATNEKLFF
TRBJ1-2 | TRBV2 | - | TRBD1 | TGTGCCAGCACGGTACAGGGGATCGATGGCTACACCTTC | CASTVQGIDGYTF
TRBJ2-1 | TRBV2 | few | - | TGTGCCAGCAGGACGGACAGCTCCTACAATGAGCAGTTCTTC | CASRTDSSYNEQFF
TRBJ2-6 | TRBV7-6 | - | TRBD1 | TGTGCCAGCAGCCGGGACAGGGGGCGATCTCCTGGGGCCAACGTCCTGACTTTC | CASSRDRGRSPGANVLTF
TRBJ2-7 | TRBV18 | - | TRBD1 | TGTGCCAGCTCACCCCGGGGGACAGGGCTCGACGAGCAGTACTTC | CASSPRGTGLDEQYF
TRBJ2-4 | TRBV19 | - | - | TGTGCCAGTGCGCAGGGGGCCAAAAACATTCAGTACTTC | CASAQGAKNIQYF
TRBJ2-7 | TRBV7-9 | - | - | TGTGCCAGCAGCTCACAGGGCTACGAGCAGTACTTC | CASSSQGYEQYF
TRBJ1-6 | TRBV7-3 | few | TRBD1 | TGTGCCAGCAGCTTGACAGGGCGATCGGCCCTCCACTTT | CASSLTGRSALHF
TRBJ1-6 | TRBV7-2 | - | - | TGTGCCAGCAGCTTAGTTGGGGCTGGCTATAATTCACCCCTCCACTTT | CASSLVGAGYNSPLHF
TRBJ1-1 | TRBV7-9 | - | - | TGTGCCAGCAGCCCCGGGACTCGGGGCACTGAAGCTTTCTTT | CASSPGTRGTEAFF
TRBJ1-1 | TRBV18 | - | - | TGTGCCAGCTCACCACAGACCCAGGGAACAGGGAACACTGAAGCTTTCTTT | CASSPQTQGTGNTEAFF
TRBJ2-5 | TRBV19 | - | - | TGTGCCAGTAGTAGACGAGGGAAAGAGACCCAGTACTTC | CASSRRGKETQYF
TRBJ1-6 | TRBV5-8 | - | TRBD1 | TGTGCCAGCGGACCCCGGGACAGGGGTTCACCCCTCCACTTT | CASGPRDRGSPLHF
TRBJ2-7 | TRBV27 | - | - | TGTGCCAGCAGTTTAATGGGTGGGCAGTTCTCCTACGAGCAGTACTTC | CASSLMGGQFSYEQYF
TRBJ1-1 | TRBV21-1 | - | - | TGTGCCAGCGTCCGCACGAACCCAATCATACAGGGGGCAAATGAAGCTTTCTTT | CASVRTNPIIQGANEAFF
TRBJ2-6 | TRBV5-6 | - | - | TGTGCCAGCAGTACAGGGTCCTTAGCCAACGTCCTGACTTTC | CASSTGSLANVLTF
TRBJ2-7 | TRBV7-9 | - | - | TGTGCCAGCAGCTGGTCGGTCAACTACGAGCAGTACTTC | CASSWSVNYEQYF
TRBJ2-1 | TRBV7-2 | - | TRBD1 | TGTGCCAGCAGCTTAGGACAGGGGTTTTACAATGAGCAGTTCTTC | CASSLGQGFYNEQFF
TRBJ1-1 | TRBV6-5 | few | - | TGTGCCAGCAGTTACTTCAGCGGTGGGAACACTGAAGCTTTCTTT | CASSYFSGGNTEAFF
TRBJ1-1 | TRBV10-3 | - | TRBD1 | TGTGCCACCGTGACAGGGAAGAACACTGAAGCTTTCTTT | CATVTGKNTEAFF